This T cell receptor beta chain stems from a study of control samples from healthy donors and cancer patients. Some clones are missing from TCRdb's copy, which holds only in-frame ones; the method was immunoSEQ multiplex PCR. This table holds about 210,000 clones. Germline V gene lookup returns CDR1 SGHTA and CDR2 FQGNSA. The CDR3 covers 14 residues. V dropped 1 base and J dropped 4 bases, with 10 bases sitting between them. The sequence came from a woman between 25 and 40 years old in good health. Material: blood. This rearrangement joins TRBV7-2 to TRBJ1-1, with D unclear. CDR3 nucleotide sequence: TGTGCCAGCAGCTTAGTACGGGTATCCACTGAAGCTTTCTTT. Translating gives CASSLVRVSTEAFF.